This T cell receptor beta chain stems from a study of CD8+CD57+ T cells in acquired aplastic anemia. This clonotype was seen ten or more times. Genomic DNA provided the template from which TCR beta VDJ and CDR3 profiles were obtained. Each CDR3 protein gets one entry after TCRdb re-called the reads with MiXCR. The sample holds 150,000 to 200,000 distinct CDR3 sequences, about 64% seen once. The trim removed 6 bases at V and 7 bases at J, leaving 8 bases unmatched. The CDR3 sequence is 15 residues long. Germline CDR1 and CDR2: DFQATT and SNEGSKA (reference sequence). This rearrangement joins TRBV20-1 to TRBJ2-1; 14 bases line up with TRBD2. The receptor was isolated from a human donor in good health. The sequencing input was sorted CD4+, CD8+, or CD8+CD57+ T cells (not recorded which) from PBMCs. The CDR3 sequence is CSAQSGTSGSNEQFF. For the CDR3, the DNA is TGCAGTGCGCAATCCGGGACTAGCGGGAGTAATGAGCAGTTCTTC.